These 22 T cell receptor beta chains share one sample of origin, sequenced in a study of OX40 agonist ivuxolimab in advanced cancers. This table comes from immunoSEQ multiplex PCR, and its TCRdb copy is limited to in-frame clones, with some not included. The sample consists of just over 80,000 clones, roughly 87% of them appearing once. The sequences come from CD4+ or CD8+ T cells sorted from blood, collected in a trial of the OX40 agonist ivuxolimab. These receptors were obtained from an adult with an advanced solid tumor such as melanoma, head and neck, liver or kidney cancer.

This clone appeared a single time. The chain is built from TRBV7-2 and TRBJ1-2; D gene uncertain. V lost 4 bases and J lost 7, with 16 bases in between. CDR3 size: 14 residues. Germline CDR1 SGHTA, CDR2 FQGNSA. CDR3 coding DNA: TGTGCCAGCAGCTCCCCCGGAGGGCTGGGTGGCTACACCTTC. Residues: CASSSPGGLGGYTF.

This chain uses TRBV12-2 with TRBJ2-2. TRBV12-2 is a recognized pseudogene. The CDR3 loop spans 14 amino acids. The CDR3 reads CASSTRDGAGELFF. The DNA of the CDR3 is TGTGCCAGCAGCACTCGGGACGGAGCCGGGGAGCTGTTTTTT.

This clone occurred a few times. V is TRBV30 and J is TRBJ1-2; TRBD1 matches at 9 bases. Germline V gives CDR1 GTSNPN, CDR2 SVGIG (reference sequence). The ends lost 4 bases at V and 2 bases at J; junction bases unmatched: 8. The CDR3 contains 15 residues. The CDR3 region is CAWIHGTGRNYGYTF. The DNA of the CDR3 is TGTGCCTGGATACATGGGACAGGGCGGAACTATGGCTACACCTTC.

The V call is TRBV5-1, the J call TRBJ2-1, with 10 bases identical to TRBD2. V shed 4 bases, J shed 5 bases, and the junction held 9 bases outside the gene matches. Germline CDR1 is SGHRS and CDR2 is YFSETQ. CDR3 length: 16 residues. CDR3 residues: CASSPLSGRPDNEQFF. The CDR3 coding sequence is TGCGCCAGCAGCCCACTTAGCGGGAGGCCCGACAATGAGCAGTTCTTC.

V usage is TRBV7-9 and J usage is TRBJ1-4; D gene ambiguous. Deletions cut 1 base from V and 11 bases from J, with 14 bases between. Per germline, CDR1 SEHNR and CDR2 FQNEAQ (reference sequence). The CDR3 runs 14 residues. The chain's CDR3 is CASSLELDFSKLFF. The CDR3 DNA reads as TGTGCCAGCAGCTTAGAATTGGACTTCTCGAAACTGTTTTTT.

The chain joins TRBV19 to TRBJ2-3, with TRBD1 identical over 7 bases. The trim removed 1 base at V and 3 bases at J, leaving 1 base unmatched. Germline loops: CDR1 LNHDA, CDR2 SQIVND (reference sequence). The CDR3 totals 14 residues. The CDR3 protein is CASSIGQGTDTQYF. Written as DNA, the CDR3 is TGTGCCAGTAGTATAGGACAGGGTACAGATACGCAGTATTTT.

The rearrangement joins TRBV29-1 to TRBJ2-3; D gene unclear. The CDR3 length is 15 residues. V lost 1 base and J 1 base, leaving 12 bases between the germline ends. Germline V gene lookup returns CDR1 SQVTM and CDR2 ANQGSEA. For the CDR3, the DNA is TGCAGCGTTGAAGGGCCAAGGGAAGGCACAGATACGCAGTATTTT. Amino acid sequence: CSVEGPREGTDTQYF.

This clone turned up a few times. The CDR3 protein is CASSIYGASSYNEQFF. For the CDR3, the DNA is TGTGCCAGTAGTATATATGGCGCGAGCTCCTACAATGAGCAGTTCTTC. The rearrangement joins TRBV19 to TRBJ2-1, with D hard to call. Trimming removed 2 bases at V and 0 bases at J, with 11 bases between. This CDR3 contains 16 residues. CDR1 LNHDA and CDR2 SQIVND come from the germline V gene (reference sequence).

The chain has TRBV28 and TRBJ2-3; 11 bases line up with TRBD2. From germline, CDR1 is MDHEN and CDR2 SYDVKM. This CDR3 region has 19 residues. The trim removed 2 bases at V and 5 bases at J, leaving 15 bases unmatched. The chain's CDR3 is CASSLGSLAGGLRVDTQYF. In DNA, the CDR3 is TGTGCCAGCAGTTTAGGTAGCCTAGCGGGAGGTCTGAGGGTAGATACGCAGTATTTT.

The rearrangement joins TRBV7-2 to TRBJ2-5; 13 positions agree with TRBD2. Germline lookup yields CDR1 SGHTA and CDR2 FQGNSA. CDR3 length equals 16 residues. Losses at the gene ends were 4 bases for V and 4 bases for J; bases not matched to a gene: 6. CDR3 sequence (DNA): TGTGCCAGCAGCTCCAAGACTAGCGGGAGGCGAGAGACCCAGTACTTC. Translation gives CASSSKTSGRRETQYF.

The V and J genes are TRBV6-5 and TRBJ2-1; D unresolved. V was cut by 8 bases and J by 8 bases, with 16 bases left in between. Germline assignment: CDR1 MNHEY and CDR2 SVGAGI. The CDR3 is 13 amino acids. The CDR3: CASLNPTRDEQFF. CDR3 sequence (DNA): TGTGCCAGCCTCAACCCGACCCGGGATGAGCAGTTCTTC.

Worth noting for this clone: The sample has other DNA sequences that encode this CDR3 too. The V call is TRBV6-5, the J call TRBJ1-1; no clear D gene. The CDR3 loop spans 14 amino acids. Germline lookup yields CDR1 MNHEY and CDR2 SVGAGI. The V end lost 2 bases, the J end lost 2 bases, and 9 bases lay between the germline ends. CDR3 nucleotides: TGTGCCAGCAGTTACGGGCGAGTCAACACTGAAGCTTTCTTT. Translated: CASSYGRVNTEAFF.

The genes are TRBV10-3 and TRBJ2-1; D ambiguous. Germline V gene lookup returns CDR1 ENHRY and CDR2 SYGVKD. The CDR3 runs to 15 residues. The germline V and J ends were trimmed by 4 bases and 0 bases, with 10 bases remaining between them. CDR3 DNA: TGTGCCATCAGTGGGGTTCAGAGCTCCTACAATGAGCAGTTCTTC. Protein sequence: CAISGVQSSYNEQFF.

V and J are TRBV7-8 and TRBJ1-1; D might be TRBD1 (5 bases). In germline, CDR1 is SGHVS, CDR2 FQNEAQ. V was clipped by 3 bases and J by 7 bases, with 6 bases between them. There are 11 residues in the CDR3. CDR3 nucleotides: TGTGCCAGCAGCTTGGGGGTTGAAGCTTTCTTT. Translation: CASSLGVEAFF.

The V call is TRBV30, the J call TRBJ2-3; 8 bases agree with TRBD2. The V gene's germline CDR1 is GTSNPN and CDR2 SVGIG (reference sequence). The length of the CDR3 is 16 residues. Trimming at V came to 4 bases and at J to 2 bases, leaving 11 bases not matched to a gene. In DNA form, the CDR3 reads TGTGCCTGGACCCGGGGGCTAGCGGGTTTCACAGATACGCAGTATTTT. Residues: CAWTRGLAGFTDTQYF.

The genes are TRBV19 and TRBJ1-4, with D perhaps TRBD1 (6 bases). Trimming took off 4 bases at V and 7 bases at J, with 16 bases between the two ends. Germline V CDR1 and CDR2: LNHDA, SQIVND (reference sequence). The CDR3 is 15 residues long. This chain's CDR3 is CASSTLQGLVEKLFF. The CDR3 DNA reads as TGTGCCAGTAGTACGTTACAGGGATTAGTTGAAAAACTGTTTTTT.

V is TRBV7-6 and J is TRBJ1-1; no clear D gene. Deletions cut 5 bases from V and 5 bases from J, with 12 bases between. Germline CDR1 SGHVS, CDR2 FNYEAQ. The CDR3 loop spans 13 amino acids. The CDR3 nucleotides are TGTGCCAGCAGCATCTCTGTGGGAACTGAAGCTTTCTTT. Its translation: CASSISVGTEAFF.

This clone occurred once. The J gene is TRBJ1-2, the V gene TRBV28; D is undetermined. Germline V gene data show CDR1 as MDHEN and CDR2 as SYDVKM. Between the trimmed V and J ends, which lost 5 bases and 8 bases, there was a span of 12 bases. This CDR3 comprises 12 residues. CDR3 DNA: TGTGCCAGCAGTACCCTGACCGTGGGCTACACCTTC. It is translated as CASSTLTVGYTF.

The rearrangement joins TRBV7-2 to TRBJ2-5; TRBD1 matches 9 bases. CDR3 length equals 16 residues. Germline loops: CDR1 SGHTA, CDR2 FQGNSA. V was clipped by 6 bases and J by 5 bases; unmatched bases: 13. This CDR3 is CASRPTGGAGIETQYF. CDR3 nucleotides: TGTGCCAGCAGGCCAACAGGGGGCGCAGGAATTGAGACCCAGTACTTC.

The chain is built from TRBV5-1 and TRBJ2-5, with 9 bases lining up with TRBD1. Germline assignment: CDR1 SGHRS and CDR2 YFSETQ. CDR3 length: 15 residues. The junction had 6 bases not matched to a gene; V was cut back by 4 bases and J by 2 bases. CDR3 nucleotides: TGCGCCAGCAGCGACCGGACAGGGGATCAAGAGACCCAGTACTTC. Translating gives CASSDRTGDQETQYF.

The chain joins TRBV10-1 to TRBJ1-5, with D possibly TRBD1 on 6 matching bases. Germline CDR1 and CDR2: WNHNN and SYGVQD (reference sequence). The CDR3 runs 13 residues. V shed 11 bases and J shed 9 bases, with 20 bases lying between them. DNA for the CDR3: TGCGCCCGACGGGACCCAGGGGTTCGGCCCCAGCATTTT. This encodes CARRDPGVRPQHF.

V usage is TRBV19 and J usage is TRBJ2-7; 10 bases are shared with TRBD1. V lost 6 bases to trimming and J lost 0 bases; unmatched junction nucleotides: 5. This CDR3 is built from 15 residues. Germline CDR1 LNHDA, CDR2 SQIVND (reference sequence). CDR3 protein: CASSQDRGFSYEQYV. The CDR3 region has the DNA TGTGCCAGTAGCCAGGACAGGGGGTTCTCCTACGAGCAGTACGTC.